This T cell receptor (beta chain) derives from a study of early T cells in non-severe SARS-CoV-2 infection. Across the whole study: Alpha and beta chains were unpaired, from unsorted whole-blood bulk RNA.

General observations from the study: Using VDJdb, the matching emphasized anti-spike CD8 responses while missing private and CD4 specificities.

Ten or more counts support this clonotype. No antigen is known for it. Individual cDNA molecules received unique molecular identifiers during library preparation. TCRdb processed the 5' RACE reads anew with MiXCR; each CDR3 protein has one entry. This table holds some 110,000 distinct CDR3 sequences, 15% found once. Germline trimming cut 4 bases from V and 4 bases from J; bases unmatched to any gene: 6. The CDR3 contains 16 residues. The material sequenced was whole blood. V gene TRBV12-3 or TRBV12-4 combines with J gene TRBJ2-3; TRBD2 matches at 12 bases. The receptor's source is an adult who was a healthcare worker with PCR-confirmed SARS-CoV-2 infection or an uninfected control (not recorded which). CDR3 region: CASSWASGGAPDTQYF. The CDR3 DNA is TGTGCCAGCAGTTGGGCTAGCGGGGGGGCCCCAGATACGCAGTATTTT.